Sequencing of this T cell receptor beta chain was carried out in a study of T cell responses to AZD1222 COVID-19 vaccine. General observations from the study: Donors in the cohort were predominantly white British and more often female, and clonal diversity was possibly underestimated. Of the AZD1222 recipients, only 6 or 7 were seropositive at baseline. Spike-specific TCR breadth rose after two AZD1222 doses, and depth rose as well. Per reports, nearly half of all spike-specific TCRs target regions that are unmutated in variants.

The assay was immunoSEQ multiplex PCR, and TCRdb's table has in-frame clones only and misses some. The sample contains roughly 140,000 clones, approximately 88% of which appear only once. On this clone: No antigen is known for it.

The sequence derives from an adult in good health. Specimen: peripheral blood, collected on day 0 of AZD1222 vaccination.

CDR3 DNA: TGCGCCAGCAGCTCCCGGGCGGGGGCAGGTACTGAAGCTTTCTTT. It yields the protein CASSSRAGAGTEAFF. This chain links TRBV5-1 with TRBJ1-1, with a tentative D call TRBD1 (6 bases). V was trimmed by 3 bases and J by 5 bases, leaving 17 bases between them. Germline CDR1 is SGHRS and CDR2 is YFSETQ. The CDR3 totals 15 residues.